This T cell receptor beta chain originates from a study of early T cells in non-severe SARS-CoV-2 infection (dated by TCRdb to the early 2020s). As for the study more broadly: Because TCR sequencing relied on bulk RNA taken from unsorted whole blood, pairing of alpha and beta chains was not possible.

This clonotype showed up many times. The target of this receptor is not known. No quality values exist for individual bases; no much larger clone is one base distant. What the authors observed across the whole study: Matching against VDJdb was skewed toward anti-spike CD8 responses, likely underestimated virus-specific expansions, and missed private and CD4 specificities.

Set within a cohort of healthcare workers in London, UK, this nested case-control study involved weekly PCR testing of nasopharyngeal swabs along with blood sampling. Between 23 and 31 March 2020, the week of the UK lockdown, healthcare workers were enrolled and then followed up weekly for as long as 16 weeks. The receptor library was made with 5' RACE. Reads for this sample came from a NextSeq 500. To correct for sequencing error and PCR bias, the TCR library protocol tagged individual cDNA molecules with unique molecular identifiers. TCR alpha and beta chains were both sequenced, and the abundances of alpha and beta sequences in each sample were closely correlated with each other. From the authors' description of their analysis: Decombinator V4 was used to annotate the V gene, J gene and CDR3 of the TCR sequences. TCRs were defined as expanded if a significant change between any two time points was detected under a Poisson model with p below 0.0001. TCR abundances were normalised to the total number of TCRs sequenced in each sample and reported as counts per million. VDJdb, accessed on 1 November 2021, was searched for TCRs annotated for CMV, EBV and SARS-CoV-2, and TCRs annotated for more than one antigen were excluded. The public reads were reanalyzed by TCRdb: fastp trimming at Q25, MiXCR alignment, in-frame beta chains only. Every CDR3 protein is listed once, alongside the most common genes and DNA of its rows. The V and J calls were not made by the authors but by TCRdb's processing. The table for this sample lists roughly 50,000 distinct CDR3 sequences; 8% of them were counted only once. 9.4% of the sample is in the top ten clones.

The receptor was isolated from an adult who was a healthcare worker with PCR-confirmed SARS-CoV-2 infection or an uninfected control (not recorded which). Sequencing used whole blood.

The DNA sequence is given as TGCGCCAGCAGCTTGGTGCAGGGAAGCGAGCAGTACTTC. Its protein is CASSLVQGSEQYF. Here the chain combines TRBV5-1 and TRBJ2-7; TRBD1 is a weak D gene call, 5 bases matching. Measured from the cysteine to the phenylalanine, the CDR3 is 13 residues long. The CDR3 DNA has 39 bases and is translated from base 1. CDR1 and CDR2, per the germline V gene, are SGHRS and YFSETQ. V lost 0 bases and J lost 6 bases; the stretch between them is 10 bases long.